Shown below are 9 T cell receptor beta chains from a single sample sequenced in a study of T cells after yellow fever vaccination. TCRdb reanalysed the 5' RACE reads using MiXCR and keeps one entry per CDR3 protein. This table holds about 630,000 distinct CDR3 sequences, roughly an eighth found once. The sequencing used PBMCs, collected on the day of the yellow fever booster vaccination. Every receptor here comes from a man younger than 45 who received the YFV17D yellow fever vaccine.

This clonotype appeared a few times. The chain recombines TRBV10-3 with TRBJ2-1; 12 bases agree with TRBD2. CDR3 length equals 13 residues. Germline CDR1 reads ENHRY; CDR2 reads SYGVKD. Trimming cost V 10 bases and J 9 bases; bases outside gene matches: 7. The CDR3 loop reads CATGLAGRAEQFF. CDR3 bases: TGTGCCACTGGACTAGCGGGAAGAGCTGAGCAGTTCTTC.

This clonotype has at least ten counts. The J gene is TRBJ1-6, the V gene TRBV20-1, with D hard to call. The CDR3 sequence is 12 residues long. The ends were cut back, 6 bases at V and 11 bases at J, with 14 bases in the middle. Germline V CDR1 and CDR2: DFQATT, SNEGSKA (reference sequence). The CDR3 protein is CSAKSGRPPLHF. DNA of the CDR3: TGCAGTGCCAAATCAGGACGTCCACCCCTCCACTTT.

In its sample, this clonotype was seen a few times. This rearrangement joins TRBV30 to TRBJ1-4; the match to TRBD1 covers 7 bases. The V and J ends lost 5 bases and 4 bases, in that order; junction bases with no gene match: 7. Germline assignment: CDR1 GTSNPN and CDR2 SVGIG (reference sequence). The CDR3 is made up of 14 amino acids. The CDR3 here is CAWRRAGGNEKLFF. DNA for the CDR3: TGTGCCTGGCGGAGGGCAGGGGGTAATGAAAAACTGTTTTTT. Combining the CDR3 with reference TRBV30 and TRBJ1-4 gives the whole variable domain SQTIHQWPATLVQPVGSPLSLECTVEGTSNPNLYWYRQAAGRGLQLLFYSVGIGQISSEVPQNLSASRPQDRQFILSSKKLLLSDSGFYLCAWRRAGGNEKLFFGSGTQLSVL.

This clonotype was observed a few times. The rearrangement uses TRBV12-3 or TRBV12-4 and TRBJ2-5, with 11 bases aligning to TRBD1. Trimming cost V 5 bases and J 9 bases; bases outside gene matches: 5. The CDR3 spans 13 residues. The CDR3 spells CASSHGQGAAQYF. The CDR3 coding sequence is TGTGCCAGCAGTCACGGACAGGGGGCAGCCCAGTACTTC.

The chain links TRBV5-1 to TRBJ2-2; tentatively, D is TRBD1 or TRBD2 (5 bases each). Trimming cost V 4 bases and J 3 bases, with 10 bases left between them. Germline values: CDR1 SGHRS, CDR2 YFSETQ. This CDR3 has 14 amino acids. The chain's CDR3 is CASSIGAHTGELFF. The DNA for the CDR3 is TGCGCCAGCAGCATCGGGGCCCACACCGGGGAGCTGTTTTTT.

The chain uses TRBV12-3 or TRBV12-4 and TRBJ1-5; 7 positions match TRBD1. The CDR3 is 14 residues long. J lost 6 bases, V lost 7 bases, and 9 bases had no gene match. The CDR3 DNA follows: TGTGCCAGCACTCCCTCCGGACAGGCTCAGCCCCAGCATTTT. The encoded protein is CASTPSGQAQPQHF.

This clonotype has more than one count but fewer than ten. This chain links TRBV12-3 or TRBV12-4 with TRBJ2-2, with 10 bases aligning to TRBD2. The CDR3 contains 16 residues. V was pared by 3 bases and J by 4 bases, with 5 bases of the junction left unmatched. The chain's CDR3 is CASSFGTSVSTGELFF. Written as DNA, the CDR3 is TGTGCCAGCAGTTTTGGGACTAGCGTGTCCACCGGGGAGCTGTTTTTT.

Written as DNA, the CDR3 is TGTGCCAGCAGTTATGGAGTAATGAACACTGAAGCTTTCTTT. The encoded protein is CASSYGVMNTEAFF. The chain links TRBV6-5 to TRBJ1-1; no reliable D call. Trimming pared 3 bases from V and 0 bases from J, leaving 8 bases between. There are 14 residues in the CDR3. Germline CDR1 is MNHEY and CDR2 is SVGAGI.

This clonotype was seen more than once but under ten times. The CDR3 loop reads CASSQRLAGELFF. The CDR3 DNA reads as TGTGCCAGCAGCCAAAGGCTGGCCGGGGAGCTGTTTTTT. The V call is TRBV12-3 or TRBV12-4, the J call TRBJ2-2; D gene unclear. V was trimmed by 6 bases and J by 6 bases, leaving 11 bases between them. The CDR3 sequence is 13 residues long.